What follows describes a single T cell receptor (beta chain). The antigen remains unidentified. The entry originates in a study of cytomegalovirus exposure and HLA in healthy donors. Study-wide results and limits: Cytomegalovirus association was assigned to 150 to 200 TCR beta chains. Rare sequences made up most TCRs, while some public TCRs were found in many donors.

Some clones are missing from TCRdb's copy, which holds only in-frame ones; the method was immunoSEQ multiplex PCR. The profile shows 120,000 to 150,000 clones, approximately 86% of them singletons. The CDR3 runs to 17 residues. Germline-derived CDR1 and CDR2 are KGHSH and LQKENI. V was pared by 3 bases and J by 2 bases, with 17 bases between. The specimen sequenced was PBMCs. This TCR was sampled from a man aged 18 to 30 in good health and CMV-seropositive. This sequence joins TRBV18 and TRBJ2-1, with D tentatively TRBD2 (6 bases). The chain's CDR3 is CASSPLISSVPYNEQFF. CDR3 coding DNA: TGTGCCAGCTCACCCCTAATCTCTAGCGTCCCCTACAATGAGCAGTTCTTC. The entire variable domain, with the rest obtained from reference TRBV18 and TRBJ2-1, is as follows: NAGVMQNPRHLVRRRGQEARLRCSPMKGHSHVYWYRQLPEEGLKFMVYLQKENIIDESGMPKERFSAEFPKEGPSILRIQQVVRGDSAAYFCASSPLISSVPYNEQFFGPGTRLTVL.